In its sample, the clone carrying this T cell receptor (beta chain) was seen a few times. This CDR3 contains 14 residues. Looked up from germline, CDR1 is SQVTM and CDR2 is ANQGSEA. Trimming took 4 bases from V and 4 from J; bases not matched to a gene: 7. This specimen belongs to a study of blood T cell repertoires in COVID-19. Study overall: There were acute and convalescent COVID-19 samples, and they came from the United States, Italy and Spain.

Sequencing used immunoSEQ multiplex PCR; TCRdb keeps in-frame clones, though not all of them. Among some 130,000 clones listed, around 89% were seen once. V gene TRBV29-1 combines with J gene TRBJ1-2; 9 bases align to TRBD1. This sequence originates from a man aged 45-60 years with acute or convalescent COVID-19. Sequenced material: peripheral blood. The CDR3 reads CSVGGGQGAYGYTF. The CDR3 DNA reads as TGCAGCGTTGGGGGGGGACAGGGAGCCTATGGCTACACCTTC.